Below are 26 T cell receptor beta chains sequenced from a single sample in a study of T cell responses to AZD1222 COVID-19 vaccine. Sequencing was performed with immunoSEQ multiplex PCR; in TCRdb, only in-frame clones are kept and a portion is missing. The profile covers 120,000 to 150,000 clones, with about 91% appearing a single time and about 3.8% taken by the ten largest. Sequenced here: peripheral blood, sampled 28 days after the second AZD1222 dose. All receptors come from an adult who received the AZD1222 COVID-19 vaccine.

V usage is TRBV25-1 and J usage is TRBJ2-1; D gene unclear. There are 13 residues in the CDR3. V was pared by 2 bases and J by 6 bases, with 8 bases between. Per the germline V gene, CDR1 is MGHDK and CDR2 is SYGVNS. This CDR3 reads CASSEDLANEQFF. In DNA form, the CDR3 reads TGTGCCAGCAGTGAAGATCTGGCCAATGAGCAGTTCTTC. The variable domain in full, completed from reference TRBV25-1 and TRBJ2-1, reads EADIYQTPRYLVIGTGKKITLECSQTMGHDKMYWYQQDPGMELHLIHYSYGVNSTEKGDLSSESTVSRIRTEHFPLTLESARPSHTSQYLCASSEDLANEQFFGPGTRLTVL.

The chain employs TRBV10-3 and TRBJ2-7; tentatively, D is TRBD1 (5 bases). Germline V gene sequence: CDR1 ENHRY, CDR2 SYGVKD. Trimming pared 7 bases from V and 4 bases from J, leaving 20 bases between. The CDR3 contains 15 residues. The CDR3 sequence: CAIKIGQDTEYEQYF. In DNA form, the CDR3 reads TGTGCCATCAAAATAGGACAAGATACAGAGTACGAGCAGTACTTC.

V usage is TRBV10-3 and J usage is TRBJ1-1; D is possibly TRBD1 (6 bases). V lost 8 bases to trimming and J lost 2 bases, with 12 bases between them. The CDR3 consists of 13 residues. The V gene's germline CDR1 is ENHRY and CDR2 SYGVKD. CDR3 region: CAISGAINTEAFF. CDR3 sequence (DNA): TGTGCCATCTCAGGGGCCATCAACACTGAAGCTTTCTTT.

The V call is TRBV21-1, the J call TRBJ2-1; no check of the table's D call, TRBD1, against the DNA was made. TRBV21-1 is termed a pseudogene. The CDR3 covers 18 residues. For the CDR3, the DNA is TGTGCCAGCAATGAGGTCCTAAGCGGGGGACAGGGGATTAACGAGCAGTTCTTC. Its translation is CASNEVLSGGQGINEQFF.

The chain carries TRBV14 and TRBJ1-2; 11 positions match TRBD1. V was clipped by 4 bases and J by 4 bases; unmatched bases: 2. This CDR3 region has 14 residues. CDR1 and CDR2 (germline): SGHDN, FVKESK. The CDR3 region is CASSPGQGAYGYTF. CDR3 in DNA: TGTGCCAGCAGCCCCGGACAGGGGGCCTATGGCTACACCTTC.

V usage is TRBV5-6 and J usage is TRBJ1-1, with 8 nucleotides matching TRBD1. Germline assignment: CDR1 SGHDT and CDR2 YYEEEE. This CDR3 is built from 14 residues. V lost 6 bases, J lost 8 bases, and 12 bases stayed unmatched. The DNA of the CDR3 is TGTGCCAGCAAGGCCGGGACAGGCGGCCAAGAAGCTTTCTTT. It translates to CASKAGTGGQEAFF.

This clone was recorded a few times. The chain joins TRBV20-1 to TRBJ1-2; D may be TRBD1 (5 bases). The CDR3 spans 11 residues. Trimming removed 6 bases from V and 8 bases from J, with 13 bases in between. Germline CDR1 DFQATT, CDR2 SNEGSKA (reference sequence). The CDR3 here is CSARRGDGYTF. In nucleotides, the CDR3 is TGCAGTGCCCGGCGAGGGGACGGCTACACCTTC.

V and J are TRBV19 and TRBJ1-1; 7 bases align to TRBD1. The CDR3 runs to 13 residues. The germline CDR1 and CDR2 sequences are LNHDA and SQIVND (reference sequence). With V trimmed by 3 bases and J by 6 bases, 4 bases remained unmatched. The CDR3 protein is CASSIDREAEAFF. CDR3 sequence (DNA): TGTGCCAGTAGTATTGACAGGGAGGCTGAAGCTTTCTTT. Combining the CDR3 with reference TRBV19 and TRBJ1-1 gives the whole variable domain DGGITQSPKYLFRKEGQNVTLSCEQNLNHDAMYWYRQDPGQGLRLIYYSQIVNDFQKGDIAEGYSVSREKKESFPLTVTSAQKNPTAFYLCASSIDREAEAFFGQGTRLTVV.

This clone occurred once. This rearrangement joins TRBV27 to TRBJ2-1, with 9 bases lining up with TRBD1. The CDR3 loop spans 15 amino acids. Germline V gene sequence: CDR1 MNHEY, CDR2 SMNVEV (reference sequence). Unmatched junction bases numbered 11, after V lost 6 bases and J lost 8 bases. CDR3 amino acids: CASSGGTGSGYEQFF. CDR3 bases: TGTGCCAGCAGCGGCGGGACAGGGTCTGGGTATGAGCAGTTCTTC.

The chain has TRBV4-1 and TRBJ2-3; perhaps D is TRBD1 or TRBD2 (5 bases each). CDR3 size: 11 residues. Deletions cut 3 bases from V and 8 bases from J, with 6 bases between. Germline CDR1 and CDR2: MGHRA and YSYEKL. The CDR3 region has the DNA TGCGCCAGCAGCCAGGGGACTACGCAGTATTTT. Protein sequence: CASSQGTTQYF.

V usage is TRBV7-2 and J usage is TRBJ2-1; 12 bases agree with TRBD2. The CDR3 loop spans 15 amino acids. Germline V gives CDR1 SGHTA, CDR2 FQGNSA. The junction had 12 bases not matched to a gene; V was cut back by 5 bases and J by 13 bases. CDR3: CASSPGLAGTYHQFF. The CDR3 DNA is TGTGCCAGCAGCCCGGGACTAGCGGGCACCTACCATCAGTTCTTC.

This chain joins TRBV7-8 and TRBJ2-1, with D maybe TRBD1 (5 bases). V gave up 2 bases and J gave up 8 bases, with 34 bases separating them. CDR1 SGHVS and CDR2 FQNEAQ come from the germline V gene. This CDR3 has 21 amino acids. CDR3 sequence: CASSLYPHRAGRRQLWDEQFF. The CDR3 DNA sequence: TGTGCCAGCAGCTTATATCCCCACCGGGCAGGGCGGCGACAATTGTGGGATGAGCAGTTCTTC.

The chain recombines TRBV11-3 with TRBJ2-2, with TRBD2 matching over 10 bases. In germline, CDR1 is SGHNT, CDR2 YENEEA. The CDR3 is 16 residues long. The trim removed 1 base at V and 6 bases at J, leaving 5 bases unmatched. In DNA form, the CDR3 reads TGTGCCAGCAGCTTAGGACAACTAGCGGGACCCGGGGAGCTGTTTTTT. The encoded protein is CASSLGQLAGPGELFF.

V and J are TRBV5-6 and TRBJ2-7; no reliable D call. The CDR3 has 15 amino acids. From germline, CDR1 is SGHDT and CDR2 YYEEEE. Trimming took 5 bases from V and 6 from J, leaving 21 bases between them. Here the CDR3 reads CASRSAPLPVGEQYF. CDR3 DNA: TGTGCCAGCAGATCGGCCCCTCTCCCGGTCGGCGAGCAGTACTTC.

This clone appeared a few times. The chain joins TRBV6-4 to TRBJ2-7, with 7 bases matching TRBD1. Germline CDR1 is MRHNA and CDR2 is SNTAGT. The CDR3 is made up of 14 amino acids. The CDR3 region has the DNA TGTGCTATCCCCTCAGACAGGGAGACCTACGAGCAGTACTTC. It codes for CAIPSDRETYEQYF.

The chain recombines TRBV7-2 with TRBJ2-5; the match to TRBD2 covers 11 bases. The germline CDR1 and CDR2 sequences are SGHTA and FQGNSA. The CDR3 contains 15 residues. V dropped 5 bases and J dropped 5; count of bases not matched to a gene: 7. DNA for the CDR3: TGTGCCAGCAGCACGCTAGCGGGAGGACCCGAGACCCAGTACTTC. This gives the protein CASSTLAGGPETQYF.

The V call is TRBV12-3 or TRBV12-4, the J call TRBJ2-2; 8 bases fit TRBD1. The CDR3 sequence is 13 residues long. J lost 1 base, V lost 10 bases, and 2 bases had no gene match. CDR3 protein: CATGTGNTGELFF. Here the CDR3 DNA reads TGTGCCACCGGGACAGGGAACACCGGGGAGCTGTTTTTT.

The J gene is TRBJ2-7, the V gene TRBV2, with no clear D. V lost 6 bases to trimming and J lost 1 base, with 13 bases between them. Looked up from germline, CDR1 is SNHLY and CDR2 is FYNNEI. This CDR3 spans 14 amino acids. For the CDR3, the DNA is TGTGCCAGCAGACAGCGTACTGAATCCTACGAGCAGTACTTC. Protein product: CASRQRTESYEQYF.

The chain recombines TRBV11-2 with TRBJ2-3; tentatively, D is TRBD2 (6 bases). The CDR3 totals 14 residues. V was shortened by 5 bases and J by 3 bases, with 12 bases between the two germline ends. Germline V CDR1 and CDR2: SGHAT, FQNNGV. The CDR3 reads CASSAGTKTDTQYF. The CDR3 DNA is TGTGCCAGCAGCGCGGGGACGAAGACAGATACGCAGTATTTT.

This chain links TRBV14 with TRBJ2-1; D may be TRBD2 (7 bases). V gave up 4 bases and J gave up 1 base, with 20 bases separating them. Germline V gene sequence: CDR1 SGHDN, CDR2 FVKESK. The CDR3 sequence is 18 residues long. CDR3 in DNA: TGTGCCAGCAGCCCCCTTCTTGGAGGGGGGGGATCCTACAATGAGCAGTTCTTC. Translating it yields CASSPLLGGGGSYNEQFF.

CDR3 protein: CASSFLRQKETQYF. CDR3 in DNA: TGTGCCAGCAGCTTTCTGAGACAGAAAGAGACCCAGTACTTC. The chain joins TRBV7-9 to TRBJ2-5, with a possible D match to TRBD1 (5 bases). Trimming cost V 3 bases and J 3 bases, with 11 bases left between them. This CDR3 has 14 residues. Germline values: CDR1 SEHNR, CDR2 FQNEAQ (reference sequence).

V is TRBV5-6 and J is TRBJ2-2, with 11 nucleotides matching TRBD2. Germline trimming cut 1 base from V and 6 bases from J; bases unmatched to any gene: 5. Germline V CDR1 and CDR2: SGHDT, YYEEEE. The CDR3 consists of 16 residues. The DNA for the CDR3 is TGTGCCAGCAGCTTGTTAGGGACTAGCGGCTCCGGGGAGCTGTTTTTT. It encodes CASSLLGTSGSGELFF.

This chain connects TRBV6-2 or TRBV6-3 to TRBJ2-1; D may be TRBD2 (6 bases). Per the germline V gene, CDR1 is MNHEY and CDR2 is SVGEGT. The V end was cut by 5 bases, the J end by 7 bases, with 18 bases between. CDR3 length equals 15 residues. The CDR3 here is CASSDTSLDKNEQFF. The CDR3 DNA follows: TGTGCCAGCAGTGACACTAGCCTAGATAAGAATGAGCAGTTCTTC.

The genes are TRBV4-3 and TRBJ1-3, with D possibly matching TRBD1 (5 bases). The CDR3 is 18 amino acids. In germline, CDR1 is LGHNA, CDR2 YSLEER. V was pared by 4 bases and J by 3 bases, with 22 bases between. This CDR3 reads CASSRIWGTWSHGNTIYF. CDR3 coding DNA: TGCGCCAGCAGCCGAATTTGGGGGACTTGGAGCCATGGAAACACCATATATTTT.

The chain carries TRBV29-1 and TRBJ2-2; 15 bases line up with TRBD2. V trimming: 6 bases; J trimming: 5 bases; junction bases outside the gene matches: 4. Germline V CDR1 and CDR2: SQVTM, ANQGSEA. The CDR3 sequence is 15 residues long. This CDR3 is CSVRGTSGRTGELFF. In nucleotides, the CDR3 is TGCAGCGTAAGGGGGACTAGCGGGAGGACCGGGGAGCTGTTTTTT.

This rearrangement joins TRBV30 to TRBJ2-1; D not certain. Per germline, CDR1 GTSNPN and CDR2 SVGIG (reference sequence). The CDR3 covers 13 residues. V lost 3 bases and J 0 bases, leaving 6 bases between the germline ends. The CDR3 here is CAWSGSSYNEQFF. CDR3 in DNA: TGTGCCTGGAGCGGGTCCTCCTACAATGAGCAGTTCTTC.